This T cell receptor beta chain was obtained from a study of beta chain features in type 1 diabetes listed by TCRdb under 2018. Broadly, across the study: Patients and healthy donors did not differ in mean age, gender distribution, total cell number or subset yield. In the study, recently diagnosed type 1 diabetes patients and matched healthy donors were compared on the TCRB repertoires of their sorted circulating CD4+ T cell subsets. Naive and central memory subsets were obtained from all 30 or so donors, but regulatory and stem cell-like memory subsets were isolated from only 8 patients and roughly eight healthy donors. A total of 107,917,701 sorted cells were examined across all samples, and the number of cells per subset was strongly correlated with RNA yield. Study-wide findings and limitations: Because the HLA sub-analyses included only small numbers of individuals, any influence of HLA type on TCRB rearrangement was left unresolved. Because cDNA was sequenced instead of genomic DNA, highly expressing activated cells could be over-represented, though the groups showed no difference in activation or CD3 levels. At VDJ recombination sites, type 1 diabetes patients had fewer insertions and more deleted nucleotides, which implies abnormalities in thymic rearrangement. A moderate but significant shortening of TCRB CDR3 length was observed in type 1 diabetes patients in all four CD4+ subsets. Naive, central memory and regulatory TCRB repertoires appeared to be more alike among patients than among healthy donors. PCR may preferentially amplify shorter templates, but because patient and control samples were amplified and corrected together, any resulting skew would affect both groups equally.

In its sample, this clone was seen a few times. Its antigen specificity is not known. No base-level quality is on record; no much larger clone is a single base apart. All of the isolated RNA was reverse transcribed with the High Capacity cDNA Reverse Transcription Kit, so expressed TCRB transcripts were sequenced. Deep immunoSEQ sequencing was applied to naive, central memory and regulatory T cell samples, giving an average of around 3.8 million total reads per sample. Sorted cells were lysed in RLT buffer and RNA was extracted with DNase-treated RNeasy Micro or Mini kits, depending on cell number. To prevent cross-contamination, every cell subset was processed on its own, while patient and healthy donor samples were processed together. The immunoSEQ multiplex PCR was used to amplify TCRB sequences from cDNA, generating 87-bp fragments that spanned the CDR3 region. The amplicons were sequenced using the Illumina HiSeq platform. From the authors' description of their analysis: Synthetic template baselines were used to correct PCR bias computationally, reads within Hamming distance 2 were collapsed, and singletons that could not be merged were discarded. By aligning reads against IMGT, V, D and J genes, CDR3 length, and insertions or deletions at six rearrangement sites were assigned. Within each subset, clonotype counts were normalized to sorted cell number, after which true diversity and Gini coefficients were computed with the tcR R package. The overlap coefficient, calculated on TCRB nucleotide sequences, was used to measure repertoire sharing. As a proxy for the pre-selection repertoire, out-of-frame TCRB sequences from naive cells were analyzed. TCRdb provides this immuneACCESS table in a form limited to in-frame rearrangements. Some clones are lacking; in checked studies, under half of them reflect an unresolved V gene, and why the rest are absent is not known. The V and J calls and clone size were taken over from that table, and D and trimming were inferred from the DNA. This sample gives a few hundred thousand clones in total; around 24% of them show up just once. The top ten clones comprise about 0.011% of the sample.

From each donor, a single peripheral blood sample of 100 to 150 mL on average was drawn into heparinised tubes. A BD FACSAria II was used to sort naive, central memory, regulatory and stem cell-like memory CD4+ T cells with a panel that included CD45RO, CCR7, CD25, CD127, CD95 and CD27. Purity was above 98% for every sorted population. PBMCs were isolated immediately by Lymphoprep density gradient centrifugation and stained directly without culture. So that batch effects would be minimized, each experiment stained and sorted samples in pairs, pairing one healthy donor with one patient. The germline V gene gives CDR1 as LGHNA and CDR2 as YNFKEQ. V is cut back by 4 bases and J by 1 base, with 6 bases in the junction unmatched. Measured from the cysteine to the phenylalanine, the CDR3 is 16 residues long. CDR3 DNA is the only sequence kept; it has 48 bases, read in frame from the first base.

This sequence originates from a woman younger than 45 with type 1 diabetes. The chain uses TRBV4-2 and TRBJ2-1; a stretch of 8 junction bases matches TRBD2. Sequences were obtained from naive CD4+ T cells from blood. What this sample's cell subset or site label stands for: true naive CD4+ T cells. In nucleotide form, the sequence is TGTGCCAGCAGCCCCCCAAGCGGGAGATCCTACAATGAGCAGTTCTTC. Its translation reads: CASSPPSGRSYNEQFF.